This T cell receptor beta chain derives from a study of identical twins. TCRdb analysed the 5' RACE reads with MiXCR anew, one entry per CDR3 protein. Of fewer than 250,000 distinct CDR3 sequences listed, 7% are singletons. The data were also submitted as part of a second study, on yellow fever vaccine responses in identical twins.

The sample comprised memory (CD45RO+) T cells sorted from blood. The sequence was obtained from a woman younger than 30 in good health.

CDR3 protein: CASSPMGRSPNTGELFF. In nucleotides, the CDR3 is TGCGCCAGCAGTCCAATGGGGCGGAGCCCGAACACCGGGGAGCTGTTTTTT. The chain employs TRBV23-1 and TRBJ2-2; possibly TRBD1 for D (5 bases). TRBV23-1 is reported as an ORF; its role is uncertain. Trimming removed 4 bases from V and 0 bases from J, with 15 bases in between. The CDR3 extends over 17 amino acids.